This record covers a single T cell receptor beta chain. V lost 3 bases and J 0 bases, leaving 12 bases between the germline ends. There are 16 residues in the CDR3. The data were obtained in a study of neurological immune-mediated disorders. Template-switch 5'RACE cDNA synthesis added a 10-nucleotide unique molecular identifier. TCRdb analysed the 5' RACE reads with MiXCR anew, one entry per CDR3 protein. The table lists more than 70,000 distinct CDR3 sequences, approximately 17% of them singletons. The TCR was taken from a woman aged 35 to 49 in good health. The chain carries TRBV12-3 or TRBV12-4 and TRBJ2-1; no definite D call. Sequencing input: PBMCs. In DNA, the CDR3 is TGTGCCAGCAGTTTCGACTTAAGAAGCTCCTACAATGAGCAGTTCTTC. Amino acids: CASSFDLRSSYNEQFF.